This T cell receptor beta chain is from a study of identical twins. Study results and caveats: Rather than following the same donors, the conclusions depended on cross-sectional statistical analysis. While abundant cord blood beta clonotypes carried fewer insertions, memory repertoires showed no such pattern.

Only healthy Caucasians were included as donors. To note about this clonotype: The antigen is undetermined.

Germline CDR1 DFQATT, CDR2 SNEGSKA (reference sequence). The J segment lost 9 bases and the V segment lost 6 bases, leaving 19 bases of the junction unmatched. CDR3 length: 15 residues. A universal primer site came from template switching; cDNA carried unique molecular identifiers. TCRdb re-called the 5' RACE reads through MiXCR, storing one row per CDR3 protein. This table holds some 570,000 distinct CDR3 sequences, around 22% found once. The same sample was also studied in work on yellow fever vaccine responses in identical twins.

The receptor's source is a woman between 18 and 29 years old in good health. The J gene is TRBJ2-7, the V gene TRBV20-1, with 8 bases identical to TRBD2. The specimen was CD4+ T cells sorted from blood. The CDR3 bases are TGCAGTGCCAGAAGCGGGAGCCTTATAAACGGATGGCAGTACTTC. This encodes CSARSGSLINGWQYF.